Listed here are 4 T cell receptor beta chains from one sample, sequenced in a study of shared clonotypes between healthy human individuals. Repertoires were generated with immunoSEQ multiplex PCR, while TCRdb's copy carries only in-frame clones and drops some. The sample lists about 1 million clones, under 80% occurring once. The sample was memory CD4+ T cells sorted from blood. Indicated subset: CD45RA-negative fraction. These receptors were obtained from a man aged 18 to 29 in good health.

The chain is built from TRBV2 and TRBJ2-7; weak D call: TRBD1 (6 bases). Germline V gene data show CDR1 as SNHLY and CDR2 as FYNNEI. V gave up 6 bases and J gave up 4 bases, with 10 bases separating them. The length of the CDR3 is 12 residues. The DNA for the CDR3 is TGTGCCAGCAGACCCGGACAGTACGAGCAGTACTTC. Its protein product is CASRPGQYEQYF.

Concerning this clone itself: At one end the junction does not follow the germline gene, possibly because of a read error. Other DNA sequences from this sample encode an identical CDR3 as well. This chain links TRBV7-7 with TRBJ2-3; 11 bases line up with TRBD2. The CDR3 is made up of 14 amino acids. The germline gives CDR1 SSHAT, CDR2 FNYEAQ (reference sequence). For the CDR3, the DNA is TGTGCTAGCAGCCAAGGACTAGCGGGAGATACGCAGTATTTT. This translates into CASSQGLAGDTQYF.

The chain uses TRBV11-3 and TRBJ1-1; no firm D call. V lost 4 bases and J 4 bases, leaving 10 bases between the germline ends. Germline CDR1 reads SGHNT; CDR2 reads YENEEA. The CDR3 length is 13 residues. Written as DNA, the CDR3 is TGTGCCAGCAGCTCCCGGTCTGTCACTGAAGCTTTCTTT. This gives the protein CASSSRSVTEAFF.

V usage is TRBV27 and J usage is TRBJ1-2, with unresolved D. V was trimmed by 2 bases and J by 3 bases, leaving 7 bases between them. Germline V gives CDR1 MNHEY, CDR2 SMNVEV (reference sequence). The CDR3 loop spans 13 amino acids. CDR3: CASSLNRYYGYTF. The DNA for the CDR3 is TGTGCCAGCAGTTTAAACAGATACTATGGCTACACCTTC.